The 18 T cell receptor beta chains below were found in one sample sequenced in a study of T cell changes during pregnancy in multiple sclerosis (dated by TCRdb to the late 2010s). The method was the immunoSEQ multiplex PCR assay. This is the immuneACCESS table as TCRdb keeps it, with only in-frame sequences that have V and J called. A part of the clones is gone; compared with another copy, unresolved V genes explain less than half, and the rest is unexplained. Present in this sample are some 30,000 clones, more than 70% of which were seen just once. The ten largest clones take up 8.3% of the sample. This specimen was CD8+ T cells from peripheral blood mononuclear cells, taken in the second trimester of pregnancy. The receptor set was obtained from a female donor with multiple sclerosis, enrolled in a pregnancy study.

The rearrangement joins TRBV6-5 to TRBJ2-7; 14 bases agree with TRBD2. The CDR3 contains 16 residues. The trim removed 0 bases at V and 4 bases at J, leaving 2 bases unmatched. CDR1 and CDR2 (germline): MNHEY, SVGAGI. The CDR3 DNA reads as TGTGCCAGCAGTTACTCGACTAGCGGGGGGGAGTACGAGCAGTACTTC. Residues: CASSYSTSGGEYEQYF.

J is TRBJ1-6 and V is TRBV6-1; 9 bases fit TRBD1. Unmatched junction bases numbered 7, after V lost 3 bases and J lost 10 bases. CDR1 MNHNS and CDR2 SASEGT come from the germline V gene. This CDR3 is 15 amino acids long. The CDR3 nucleotides are TGTGCCAGCAGTGACACCGGGACAGGGTGGTCACCCCTCCACTTT. This encodes CASSDTGTGWSPLHF.

This clone was observed a single time. The CDR3 nucleotides read TGTGCCACCAGCCCAGACTCCATGACAGGTCCCACTGAAGCTTTCTTT. Protein product: CATSPDSMTGPTEAFF. The chain joins TRBV15 to TRBJ1-1; D might be TRBD1 (6 bases). CDR1 is LNHNV and CDR2 is YYDKDF in the germline V gene (reference sequence). The V gene lost 5 bases and the J gene lost 4 bases, with 20 bases spanning the gap. This CDR3 spans 16 amino acids.

The V call is TRBV11-2, the J call TRBJ1-2; no definite D call. The CDR3 has 12 residues. Germline lookup yields CDR1 SGHAT and CDR2 FQNNGV. Trimming stripped 5 bases from V and 6 bases from J, with 10 bases between. Here the CDR3 DNA reads TGTGCCAGCAGCCCCCCCGGGGATGGCTACACCTTC. Residues: CASSPPGDGYTF. Variable domain in full (rest from reference TRBV11-2 and TRBJ1-2): EAGVAQSPRYKIIEKRQSVAFWCNPISGHATLYWYQQILGQGPKLLIQFQNNGVVDDSQLPKDRFSAERLKGVDSTLKIQPAKLEDSAVYLCASSPPGDGYTFGSGTRLTVV.

The chain carries TRBV7-2 and TRBJ2-7; D remains unclear. Trimming stripped 1 base from V and 2 bases from J, with 6 bases between. This CDR3 region has 13 residues. Germline V lookup: CDR1 SGHTA, CDR2 FQGNSA. CDR3 nucleotides: TGTGCCAGCAGCTTAGTAATCCCCTACGAGCAGTACTTC. It translates to CASSLVIPYEQYF.

The table lists this clone with a few counts. V gene TRBV2 combines with J gene TRBJ2-3; 9 bases are a match to TRBD2. V shed 10 bases, J shed 4 bases, and the junction held 15 bases outside the gene matches. CDR1 is SNHLY and CDR2 is FYNNEI in the germline V gene. This CDR3 comprises 16 residues. The chain's CDR3 is CATPLNPSGGSDTQYF. CDR3 DNA sequence: TGTGCCACCCCCCTAAATCCCAGCGGGGGGTCAGATACGCAGTATTTT.

This chain joins TRBV7-9 and TRBJ2-7; D is unclear. The CDR3 is 15 residues long. Trimming took off 2 bases at V and 5 bases at J, with 16 bases between the two ends. In germline, CDR1 is SEHNR, CDR2 FQNEAQ (reference sequence). As DNA, the CDR3 is TGTGCCAGCAGCTTAATCTCGACTCTTCCCCACGAGCAGTACTTC. Translating gives CASSLISTLPHEQYF.

The chain couples TRBV15 to TRBJ2-5; tentatively, D is TRBD2 (5 bases). The CDR3 consists of 13 residues. V gave up 1 base and J gave up 3 bases, with 6 bases separating them. The germline gives CDR1 LNHNV, CDR2 YYDKDF (reference sequence). CDR3 in DNA: TGTGCCACCAGCAGAGCCGGGGAAGAGACCCAGTACTTC. Protein sequence: CATSRAGEETQYF. Filled out from reference TRBV15 and TRBJ2-5, the complete variable domain reads DAMVIQNPRYQVTQFGKPVTLSCSQTLNHNVMYWYQQKSSQAPKLLFHYYDKDFNNEADTPDNFQSRRPNTSFCFLDIRSPGLGDTAMYLCATSRAGEETQYFGPGTRLLVL.

This rearrangement joins TRBV6-1 to TRBJ2-1; 7 bases map to TRBD2. CDR3 length equals 15 residues. V dropped 6 bases and J dropped 5; count of bases not matched to a gene: 10. In germline, CDR1 is MNHNS, CDR2 SASEGT. In DNA form, the CDR3 reads TGTGCCAGCAGAATGGGGGGGGGATTGGACAATGAGCAGTTCTTC. It codes for CASRMGGGLDNEQFF.

V and J are TRBV19 and TRBJ1-1; D is possibly TRBD1 (5 bases). The V end was cut by 5 bases, the J end by 7 bases, with 8 bases between. The CDR3 sequence is 11 residues long. Germline V CDR1 and CDR2: LNHDA, SQIVND (reference sequence). CDR3 sequence reads: CASSAGLEAFF. The CDR3 coding sequence is TGTGCCAGTAGTGCGGGACTTGAAGCTTTCTTT.

The chain is built from TRBV9 and TRBJ2-1; D perhaps matches TRBD1 (5 bases). The germline CDR1 and CDR2 sequences are SGDLS and YYNGEE. V dropped 0 bases and J dropped 4 bases, with 8 bases sitting between them. This CDR3 is built from 14 residues. CDR3 bases: TGTGCCAGCAGCGTAGACAAGGGGTACAATGAGCAGTTCTTC. Its translation is CASSVDKGYNEQFF.

CDR3 DNA: TGCGCCAGCAGCCCTTGGACAGGCACAGATACGCAGTATTTT. Its translation is CASSPWTGTDTQYF. The chain recombines TRBV5-1 with TRBJ2-3, with a possible D match to TRBD1 (6 bases). Germline V gives CDR1 SGHRS, CDR2 YFSETQ. The CDR3 loop spans 14 amino acids. Trimming pared 4 bases from V and 1 base from J, leaving 10 bases between.

This chain joins TRBV27 and TRBJ2-1; the match to TRBD1 covers 8 bases. From germline, CDR1 is MNHEY and CDR2 SMNVEV (reference sequence). J lost 8 bases, V lost 0 bases, and 12 bases had no gene match. CDR3 size: 17 residues. The CDR3 reads CASSLSPPQGVRDEQFF. In nucleotides, the CDR3 is TGTGCCAGCAGTTTATCTCCCCCACAGGGGGTTAGGGATGAGCAGTTCTTC.

This chain connects TRBV4-2 to TRBJ2-1; 9 positions agree with TRBD2. J lost 4 bases, V lost 1 base, and 2 bases had no gene match. Per the germline V gene, CDR1 is LGHNA and CDR2 is YNFKEQ. The CDR3 consists of 15 residues. The CDR3 is CASSQGTSGYNEQFF. The DNA of the CDR3 is TGTGCCAGCAGCCAAGGAACTAGCGGGTACAATGAGCAGTTCTTC.

The rearrangement joins TRBV4-1 to TRBJ2-1, with TRBD1 matching over 7 bases. This CDR3 contains 13 residues. Germline V gene lookup returns CDR1 MGHRA and CDR2 YSYEKL. Unmatched junction bases numbered 2, after V lost 5 bases and J lost 4 bases. CDR3 loop: CASSIQGYNEQFF. In nucleotides, the CDR3 is TGCGCCAGCAGCATACAGGGGTACAATGAGCAGTTCTTC.

The rearrangement uses TRBV5-6 and TRBJ2-7; TRBD1 might be the D (6 bases). With 3 bases removed from V and 5 bases from J, the gap between germline ends came to 18 bases. CDR3 length: 15 residues. Germline assignment: CDR1 SGHDT and CDR2 YYEEEE. CDR3 sequence: CASSWLRDNTDEQYF. Here the CDR3 DNA reads TGTGCCAGCAGCTGGCTCCGGGACAACACCGACGAGCAGTACTTC. The whole variable domain, remainder taken from reference TRBV5-6 and TRBJ2-7, is DAGVTQSPTHLIKTRGQQVTLRCSPKSGHDTVSWYQQALGQGPQFIFQYYEEEERQRGNFPDRFSGHQFPNYSSELNVNALLLGDSALYLCASSWLRDNTDEQYFGPGTRLTVT.

This clone showed up just once. The V call is TRBV30, the J call TRBJ2-7; perhaps TRBD1 as D (6 bases). Trimming took 4 bases from V and 3 from J, leaving 10 bases between them. Germline loops: CDR1 GTSNPN, CDR2 SVGIG (reference sequence). The CDR3 spans 12 residues. The CDR3 region has the DNA TGTGCCTGGACAGGGGCATACTACGAGCAGTACTTC. Translating it yields CAWTGAYYEQYF. Variable domain in full (rest from reference TRBV30 and TRBJ2-7): SQTIHQWPATLVQPVGSPLSLECTVEGTSNPNLYWYRQAAGRGLQLLFYSVGIGQISSEVPQNLSASRPQDRQFILSSKKLLLSDSGFYLCAWTGAYYEQYFGPGTRLTVT.

Regarding this clone: A read error may account for a junction end that differs from germline. This same CDR3 is encoded by further DNA sequences in the sample. The chain employs TRBV6-1 and TRBJ1-3; D is unclear. Per the germline V gene, CDR1 is MNHNS and CDR2 is SASEGT. There are 13 residues in the CDR3. The CDR3 DNA sequence: TGTGCTAGCAGTGAAGTCGGGGAAAACACCATATATTTT. Translated, it gives CASSEVGENTIYF.